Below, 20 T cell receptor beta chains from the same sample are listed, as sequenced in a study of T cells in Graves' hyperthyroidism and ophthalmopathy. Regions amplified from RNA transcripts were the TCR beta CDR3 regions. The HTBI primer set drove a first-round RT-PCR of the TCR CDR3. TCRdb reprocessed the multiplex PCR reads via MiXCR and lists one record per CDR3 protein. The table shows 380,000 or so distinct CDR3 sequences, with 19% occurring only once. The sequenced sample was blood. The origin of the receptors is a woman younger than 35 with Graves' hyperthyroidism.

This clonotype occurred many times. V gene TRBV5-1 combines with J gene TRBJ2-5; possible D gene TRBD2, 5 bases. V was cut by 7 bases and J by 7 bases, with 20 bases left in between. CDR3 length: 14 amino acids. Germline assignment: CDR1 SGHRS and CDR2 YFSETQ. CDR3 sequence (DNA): TGCGCCAGCTCCGAGGAGGAGCCGGCGGCGACCCAGTACTTC. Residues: CASSEEEPAATQYF.

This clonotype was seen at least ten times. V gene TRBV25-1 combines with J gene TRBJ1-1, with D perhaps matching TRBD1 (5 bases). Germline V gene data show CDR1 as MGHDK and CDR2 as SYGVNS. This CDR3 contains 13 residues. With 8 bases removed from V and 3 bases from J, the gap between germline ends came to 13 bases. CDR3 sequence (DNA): TGTGCCAGCTCCGGTAAAGGGGACACTGAAGCTTTCTTT. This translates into CASSGKGDTEAFF.

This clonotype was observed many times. DNA for the CDR3: TGTGCCAGCAGGGCCGGGACGGATCTAGAGACCCAGTACTTC. Protein: CASRAGTDLETQYF. The V call is TRBV28, the J call TRBJ2-5; D tentatively fits TRBD1 or TRBD2 (5 bases each). V lost 6 bases, J lost 4 bases, and 15 bases lay in between. Per the germline V gene, CDR1 is MDHEN and CDR2 is SYDVKM. The length of the CDR3 is 14 residues.

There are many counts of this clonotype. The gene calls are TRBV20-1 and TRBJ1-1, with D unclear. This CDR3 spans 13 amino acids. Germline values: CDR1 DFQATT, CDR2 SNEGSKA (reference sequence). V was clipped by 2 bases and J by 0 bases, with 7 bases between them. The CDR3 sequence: CSARRPMNTEAFF. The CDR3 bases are TGCAGTGCTAGACGTCCTATGAACACTGAAGCTTTCTTT.

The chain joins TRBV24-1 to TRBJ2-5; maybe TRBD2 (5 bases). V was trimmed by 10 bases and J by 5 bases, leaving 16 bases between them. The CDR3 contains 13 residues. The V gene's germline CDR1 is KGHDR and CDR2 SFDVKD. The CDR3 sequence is CATGERVMETQYF. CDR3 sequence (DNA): TGTGCCACTGGGGAGAGGGTCATGGAGACCCAGTACTTC.

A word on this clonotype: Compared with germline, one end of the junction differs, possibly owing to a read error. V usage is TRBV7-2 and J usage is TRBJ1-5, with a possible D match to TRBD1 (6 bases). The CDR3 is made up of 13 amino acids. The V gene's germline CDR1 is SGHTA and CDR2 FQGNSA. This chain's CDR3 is CASSLGGLQSQHF. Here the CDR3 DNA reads TGTGCCAGCAGCTTAGGGGGGCTTCAGTCCCAGCATTTT. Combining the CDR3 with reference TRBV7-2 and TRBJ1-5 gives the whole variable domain GAGVSQSPSNKVTEKGKDVELRCDPISGHTALYWYRQSLGQGLEFLIYFQGNSAPDKSGLPSDRFSAERTGGSVSTLTIQRTQQEDSAVYLCASSLGGLQSQHFGDGTRLSIL.

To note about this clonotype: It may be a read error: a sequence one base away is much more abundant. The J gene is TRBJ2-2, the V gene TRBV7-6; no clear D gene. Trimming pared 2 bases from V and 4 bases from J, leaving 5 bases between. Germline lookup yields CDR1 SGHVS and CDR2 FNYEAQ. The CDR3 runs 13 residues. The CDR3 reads CASSLILTGELFF. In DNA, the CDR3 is TGTGCCAGCAGCTTAATCCTCACCGGGGAGCTGTTTTTT.

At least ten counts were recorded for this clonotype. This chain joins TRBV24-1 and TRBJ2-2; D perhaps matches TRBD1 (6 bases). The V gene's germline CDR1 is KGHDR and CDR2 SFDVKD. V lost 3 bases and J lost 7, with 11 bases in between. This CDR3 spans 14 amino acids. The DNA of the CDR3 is TGTGCCACCAGTGATGGCGTACAGGGCGGGGAGCTGTTTTTT. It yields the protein CATSDGVQGGELFF.

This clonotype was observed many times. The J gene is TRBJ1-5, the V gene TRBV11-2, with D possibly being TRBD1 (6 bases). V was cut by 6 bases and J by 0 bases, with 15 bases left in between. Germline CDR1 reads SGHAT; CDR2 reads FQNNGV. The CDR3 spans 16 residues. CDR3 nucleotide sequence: TGTGCCAGCAGAGACAGGTCTGGGTATAGCAATCAGCCCCAGCATTTT. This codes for CASRDRSGYSNQPQHF.

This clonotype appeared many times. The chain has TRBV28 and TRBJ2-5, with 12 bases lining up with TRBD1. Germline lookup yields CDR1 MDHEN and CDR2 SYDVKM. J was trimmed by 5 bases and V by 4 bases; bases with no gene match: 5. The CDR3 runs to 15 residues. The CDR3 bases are TGTGCCAGCAGTTCGGGACAGGGGGCTAGGGAGACCCAGTACTTC. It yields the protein CASSSGQGARETQYF.

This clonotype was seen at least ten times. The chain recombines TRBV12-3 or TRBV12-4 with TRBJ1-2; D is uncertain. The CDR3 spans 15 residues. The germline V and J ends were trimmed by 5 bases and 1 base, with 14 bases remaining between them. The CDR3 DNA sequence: TGTGCCAGCAGTCCCGGCCTGGGGATTAACTATGGCTACACCTTC. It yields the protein CASSPGLGINYGYTF.

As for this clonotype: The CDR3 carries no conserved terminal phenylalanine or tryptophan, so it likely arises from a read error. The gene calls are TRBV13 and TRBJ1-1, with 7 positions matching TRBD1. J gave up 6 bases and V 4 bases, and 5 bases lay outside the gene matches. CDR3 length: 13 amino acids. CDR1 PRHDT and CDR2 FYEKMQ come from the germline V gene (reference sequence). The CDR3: CASSYGRGSEAFL. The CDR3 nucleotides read TGTGCCAGCAGCTACGGCAGGGGGTCTGAAGCTTTCCTT.

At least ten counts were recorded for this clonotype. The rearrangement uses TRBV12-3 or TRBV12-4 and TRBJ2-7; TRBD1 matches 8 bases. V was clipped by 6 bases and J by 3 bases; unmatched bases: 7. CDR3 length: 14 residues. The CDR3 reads CASRSGQGDYEQYF. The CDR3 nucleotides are TGTGCCAGCAGGTCTGGACAGGGCGACTACGAGCAGTACTTC.

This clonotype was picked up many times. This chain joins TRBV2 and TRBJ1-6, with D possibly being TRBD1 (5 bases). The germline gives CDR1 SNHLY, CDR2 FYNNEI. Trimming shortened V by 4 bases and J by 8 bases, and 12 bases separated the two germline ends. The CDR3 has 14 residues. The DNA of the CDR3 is TGTGCCAGCAGTGGGTGGGACTCCGATTCACCCCTCCACTTT. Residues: CASSGWDSDSPLHF.

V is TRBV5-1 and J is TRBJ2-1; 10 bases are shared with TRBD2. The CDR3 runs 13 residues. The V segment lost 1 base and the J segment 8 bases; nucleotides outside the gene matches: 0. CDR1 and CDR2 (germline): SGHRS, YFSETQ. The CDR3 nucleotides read TGCGCCAGCAGCTTGACTAGCGGGGATGAGCAGTTCTTC. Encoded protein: CASSLTSGDEQFF.

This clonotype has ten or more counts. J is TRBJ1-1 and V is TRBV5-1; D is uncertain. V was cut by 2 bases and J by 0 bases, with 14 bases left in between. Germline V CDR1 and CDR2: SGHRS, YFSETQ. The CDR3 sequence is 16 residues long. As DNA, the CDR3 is TGCGCCAGCAGCTTTAAATCAGCCCTCTTGAACACTGAAGCTTTCTTT. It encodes CASSFKSALLNTEAFF.

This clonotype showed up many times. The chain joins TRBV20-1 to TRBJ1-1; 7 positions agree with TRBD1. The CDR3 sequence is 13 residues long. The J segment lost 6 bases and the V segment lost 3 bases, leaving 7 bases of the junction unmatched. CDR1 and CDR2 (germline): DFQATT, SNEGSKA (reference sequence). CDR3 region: CSASLTGTAEAFF. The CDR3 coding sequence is TGCAGTGCTAGCTTAACCGGGACAGCTGAAGCTTTCTTT.

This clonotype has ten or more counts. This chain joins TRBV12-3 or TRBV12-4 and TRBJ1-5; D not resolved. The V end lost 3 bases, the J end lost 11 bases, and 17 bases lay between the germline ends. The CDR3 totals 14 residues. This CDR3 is CASSFRHQTPAQHF. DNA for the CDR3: TGTGCCAGCAGTTTCCGGCATCAGACTCCGGCCCAGCATTTT.

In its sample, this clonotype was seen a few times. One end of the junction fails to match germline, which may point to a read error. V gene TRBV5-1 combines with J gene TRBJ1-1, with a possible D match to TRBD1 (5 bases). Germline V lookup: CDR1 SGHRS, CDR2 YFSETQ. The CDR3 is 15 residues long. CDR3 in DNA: TGCGCCAGCAGCTTCAAGACAGTTAGGGGCACTGAAGCTTTATTT. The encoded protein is CASSFKTVRGTEALF.

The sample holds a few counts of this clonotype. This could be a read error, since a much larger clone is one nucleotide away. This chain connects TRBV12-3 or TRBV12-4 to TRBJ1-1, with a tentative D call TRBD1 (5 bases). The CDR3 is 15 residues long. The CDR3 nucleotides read TGTGCCAGCAGTCCCGGGACCTTTTGGGGCACTGAAGCTTGCTTT. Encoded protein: CASSPGTFWGTEACF.